These T cell receptor beta chains were read from a single sample in a study of blood T cell repertoires in COVID-19. Clones were sequenced by immunoSEQ multiplex PCR, and TCRdb holds only the in-frame ones, with some missing. This table has 200,000 to 300,000 clones, 65% to 85% appearing once. The sequencing sample was made of peripheral blood. The receptor set was obtained from a human donor in a cohort sampled during active COVID-19. CDR3s include the opening cysteine and the closing phenylalanine or tryptophan. A D gene is named only where the DNA matches it firmly. Size values are once, few and many counts, or a class for expanded clones, and some rows have none.

CDR3nt | CDR3aa | j_gene | d_gene | abundance | len | v_gene
TGCGCCAGCAGCCAAGAAGGGTACGGGAGGGCAAACAATGAGCAGTTCTTC | CASSQEGYGRANNEQFF | TRBJ2-1 | TRBD2 | - | 17 | TRBV4-1
TGTGCCAGCAGCTTAGGGGGGGGGACTAGCGTCACCTACGAGCAGTACTTC | CASSLGGGTSVTYEQYF | TRBJ2-7 | TRBD2 | - | 17 | TRBV7-6
TGTGCCGGAGCGGGAGAAGGGGAGACCCAGTACTTC | CAGAGEGETQYF | TRBJ2-5 | TRBD2 | - | 12 | TRBV11-2
TGCAGCGTTGAGTCTGGAGGACCTCAGAACACCGGGGAGCTGTTTTTT | CSVESGGPQNTGELFF | TRBJ2-2 | - | - | 16 | TRBV29-1
TGTGCCAGCAGCTCCGGGAGACGGATCCCAGATACGCAGTATTTT | CASSSGRRIPDTQYF | TRBJ2-3 | - | - | 15 | TRBV5-5
TGTGCCAGCAGTGTTCGACAGGGCCGAGGCTACACCTTC | CASSVRQGRGYTF | TRBJ1-2 | TRBD1 | - | 13 | TRBV12-3/TRBV12-4
TGCGCCAGCAGCCAAGGTCACCGGGACAGCTTTAACTATGGCTACACCTTC | CASSQGHRDSFNYGYTF | TRBJ1-2 | TRBD1 | - | 17 | TRBV4-1
TGTGCCAGCAGCCCTGACGGAGGGGAACTACGAATAAAGACCCAGTACTTC | CASSPDGGELRIKTQYF | TRBJ2-5 | - | - | 17 | TRBV14
TGTGCCAGCAGTAAGGGGAATAGCAATCAGCCCCAGCATTTT | CASSKGNSNQPQHF | TRBJ1-5 | - | - | 14 | TRBV9
TGCGCCAGCAGCAGGACTAGCGGGGGAGGCACAGATACGCAGTATTTT | CASSRTSGGGTDTQYF | TRBJ2-3 | TRBD2 | - | 16 | TRBV5-1
TGTGCCAGCGCCGGGACAGGGTTACACGAGCAGTACTTC | CASAGTGLHEQYF | TRBJ2-7 | TRBD1 | - | 13 | TRBV10-3
TGTGCCAGCAGTGTAATTGGGGGAGGCGAGCAGTACTTC | CASSVIGGGEQYF | TRBJ2-7 | - | - | 13 | TRBV2
TGTGCCAGCAGCCAATCTTCAGATACGCAGTATTTT | CASSQSSDTQYF | TRBJ2-3 | - | - | 12 | TRBV3-1/TRBV3-2
TGTGCCAGCAGCCAAAACCGAGGACAGGGGGCTCAGCCCCAGCATTTT | CASSQNRGQGAQPQHF | TRBJ1-5 | TRBD1 | - | 16 | TRBV3-1/TRBV3-2
TGTGCCAGCAGCGTAGAGCGGGGGCTGGGTGGCTACACCTTC | CASSVERGLGGYTF | TRBJ1-2 | - | - | 14 | TRBV9
TGTGCCAGTAGTATACATCCTCTGAGTAATGAGCAGTTCTTC | CASSIHPLSNEQFF | TRBJ2-1 | - | - | 14 | TRBV19
TGTGCCAGCAGCTTCTCCGGGGGGAGGATATCCTACAATGAGCAGTTCTTC | CASSFSGGRISYNEQFF | TRBJ2-1 | TRBD2 | - | 17 | TRBV7-6
TGTGCCAGCAGTGGTTTCGGGGAGGTTGCATGGGCTTTCTTT | CASSGFGEVAWAFF | TRBJ1-1 | - | - | 14 | TRBV2
TGTGCCAGCAGCGCCGAGGGACAGGGGAGTCGGCCCCAGCATTTT | CASSAEGQGSRPQHF | TRBJ1-5 | TRBD1 | - | 15 | TRBV9
TGTGCCAGCAGTGAAACGAGGGACTACGAGCAGTACTTC | CASSETRDYEQYF | TRBJ2-7 | - | - | 13 | TRBV6-1
TGTGCCATCAGCAGGACACCGACCTTGAACACTGAAGCTTTCTTT | CAISRTPTLNTEAFF | TRBJ1-1 | - | - | 15 | TRBV10-3
TGCGCCAGCAGCTTGAACGGGGACAGGCGCATTGTTTCCTACGAGCAGTACTTC | CASSLNGDRRIVSYEQYF | TRBJ2-7 | TRBD1 | - | 18 | TRBV5-1
TGTGCCAGCACCCCGACTAGCGTGACCGGGGAGCTGTTTTTT | CASTPTSVTGELFF | TRBJ2-2 | TRBD2 | many | 14 | TRBV6-5
TGCGCCAGTCGCGCGCGGGAGGGAGCGACCCAGTACTTC | CASRAREGATQYF | TRBJ2-5 | TRBD2 | few | 13 | TRBV5-1